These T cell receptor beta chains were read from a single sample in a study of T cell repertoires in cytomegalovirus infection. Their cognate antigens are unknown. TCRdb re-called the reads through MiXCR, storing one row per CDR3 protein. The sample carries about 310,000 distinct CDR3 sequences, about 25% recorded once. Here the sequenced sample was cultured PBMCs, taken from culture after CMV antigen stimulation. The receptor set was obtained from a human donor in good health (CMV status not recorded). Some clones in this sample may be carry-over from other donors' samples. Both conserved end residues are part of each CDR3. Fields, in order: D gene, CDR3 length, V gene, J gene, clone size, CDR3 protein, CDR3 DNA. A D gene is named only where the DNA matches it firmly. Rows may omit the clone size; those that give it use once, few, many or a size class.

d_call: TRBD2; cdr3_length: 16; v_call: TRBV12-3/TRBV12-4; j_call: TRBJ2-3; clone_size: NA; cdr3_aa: CASSSWTSGSTDTQYF; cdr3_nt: TGTGCCAGCAGTTCGTGGACTAGCGGGAGCACAGATACGCAGTATTTT
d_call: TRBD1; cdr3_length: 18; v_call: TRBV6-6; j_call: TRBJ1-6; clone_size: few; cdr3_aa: CASSPQGQGSSYNSPLHF; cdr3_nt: TGTGCCAGCAGTCCCCAGGGACAGGGGAGTTCCTATAATTCACCCCTCCACTTT
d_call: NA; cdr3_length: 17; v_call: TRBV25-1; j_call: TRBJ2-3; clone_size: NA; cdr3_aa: CASSEPPLGPSTDTQYF; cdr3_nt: TGTGCCAGCAGTGAACCCCCCCTCGGGCCCAGCACAGATACGCAGTATTTT
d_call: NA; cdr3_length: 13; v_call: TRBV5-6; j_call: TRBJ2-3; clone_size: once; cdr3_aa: CASSLAAGDTQYF; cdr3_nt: TGTGCCAGCAGCTTGGCAGCGGGAGATACGCAGTATTTT
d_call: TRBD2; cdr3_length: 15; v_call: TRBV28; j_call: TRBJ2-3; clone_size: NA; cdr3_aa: CASGSGTSRSDTQYF; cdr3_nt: TGTGCCAGCGGGTCCGGGACTAGCAGATCAGATACGCAGTATTTT
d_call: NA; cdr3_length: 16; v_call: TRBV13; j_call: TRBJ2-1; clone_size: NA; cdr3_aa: CASRRGTGSSYNEQFF; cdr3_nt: TGCGCCAGCAGAAGAGGTACAGGGAGCTCCTACAATGAGCAGTTCTTC
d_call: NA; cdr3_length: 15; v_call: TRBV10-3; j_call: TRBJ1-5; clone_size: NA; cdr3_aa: CAISEFEGQVQPQHF; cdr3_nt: TGTGCCATCAGTGAGTTCGAAGGCCAGGTGCAGCCCCAGCATTTT
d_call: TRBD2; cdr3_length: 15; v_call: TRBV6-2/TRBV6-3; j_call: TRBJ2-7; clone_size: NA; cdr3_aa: CASSSLTSGGGEQYF; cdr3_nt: TGTGCCAGCAGTTCCCTGACTAGCGGAGGTGGCGAGCAGTACTTC
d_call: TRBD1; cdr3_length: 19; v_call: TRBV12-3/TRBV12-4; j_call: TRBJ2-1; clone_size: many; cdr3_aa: CASSNPTGFSSGSYNEQFF; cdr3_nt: TGTGCCAGCAGTAACCCGACAGGGTTCTCCTCAGGCTCCTACAATGAGCAGTTCTTC
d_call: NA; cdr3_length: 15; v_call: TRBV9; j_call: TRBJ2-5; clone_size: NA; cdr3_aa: CASSAGGVSGETQYF; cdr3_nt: TGTGCCAGCAGCGCAGGAGGGGTGTCGGGGGAGACCCAGTACTTC